The entry below describes one T cell receptor (beta chain). Its antigen remains unidentified. The data derive from a study of regulatory T cells in long-lasting Graves disease. The time point was: persistent/refractory GD, antithyroid drugs over 5 years with positive TRAb. RNA from PBMCs was the source of the TCR library. J lost 3 bases, V lost 4 bases, and 3 bases had no gene match. Per the germline V gene, CDR1 is MNHEY and CDR2 is SVGAGI. The CDR3 is 14 residues long. Assembly of TCR beta libraries relied on iRepertoire HTBI primers together with Arm-PCR of CDR3 regions. TCRdb analysed the multiplex PCR reads with MiXCR anew, one entry per CDR3 protein. Of more than 650,000 distinct CDR3 sequences in the sample, around 30% were seen once. General study findings and limits: The study found persistent patients shared more public clonotypes (roughly 2,800) than new patients (966). TRBV28, TRBJ1-2 and TRBJ2-5 were favored in persistent disease.

The clonotype was recovered from a female donor with Graves disease. This chain uses TRBV6-5 with TRBJ1-2, with 9 bases that match TRBD1. The specimen comprised peripheral blood mononuclear cells (PBMCs), sampled when the disease was refractory, from a patient treated with antithyroid drugs. CDR3 region: CASSWTGDDYGYTF. Here the CDR3 DNA reads TGTGCCAGCAGTTGGACAGGGGATGACTATGGCTACACCTTC.